This T cell receptor beta chain appears in the sequencing data of a study of T cell responses to AZD1222 COVID-19 vaccine. General study results and limits: Reportedly, close to half of spike-specific TCRs are directed against unmutated variant regions. Vaccine-associated CD4 TCRs spanned spike, dominant at 160-218 and 743-854.

Sequencing was performed with immunoSEQ multiplex PCR; in TCRdb, only in-frame clones are kept and a portion is missing. The sample consists of 85,000 to 95,000 clones, 89% of them appearing once. This clone has a single count. The antigen remains unidentified. Second-dose intervals of approximately 4 or approximately 12 weeks were pooled. The V end was cut by 1 base, the J end by 3 bases, with 13 bases between. Germline assignment: CDR1 SGHTA and CDR2 FQGNSA. CDR3 length equals 15 residues. The sequenced sample was peripheral blood, obtained 28 days after the second AZD1222 dose. The source is an adult who received the AZD1222 COVID-19 vaccine. This chain uses TRBV7-2 with TRBJ2-7; weak D call: TRBD1 (5 bases). The CDR3: CASSLGGALYYEQYF. The CDR3 DNA reads TGTGCCAGCAGCTTAGGGGGCGCCCTGTACTACGAGCAGTACTTC.